This T cell receptor beta chain was documented in a study of shared T cell receptors in the human thymus. Sequenced by immunoSEQ multiplex PCR; TCRdb stores in-frame clones only, minus some. The data contain 700,000 or so clones, approximately 85% of them singletons. CDR3 length equals 13 residues. Germline V gives CDR1 MNHEY, CDR2 SVGAGI. V dropped 4 bases and J dropped 5 bases, with 11 bases sitting between them. The same data also contributed to another study, on human thymus T cells. Turning to that study: Each of the donors was a healthy Finnish infant who was undergoing open corrective cardiac surgery for congenital heart defects. It was from resections taken during corrective heart surgery that the thymus tissue came.

The chain uses TRBV6-5 and TRBJ2-5; possible D gene TRBD2, 5 bases. The source of this sequence is a girl in the first two years of life with a congenital heart defect. The sequenced sample was thymocytes. For the CDR3, the DNA is TGTGCCAGCAGTTCGGGGATTGGGGAGACCCAGTACTTC. It specifies CASSSGIGETQYF.